This T cell receptor (beta chain) was found in a study of early T cells in non-severe SARS-CoV-2 infection. The overall study: Sequencing of unsorted whole blood was done on bulk RNA, leaving chains unpaired.

Attachment of unique molecular identifiers to individual cDNA molecules was performed. TCRdb processed the 5' RACE reads anew with MiXCR; each CDR3 protein has one entry. The sample contains 50,000 to 70,000 distinct CDR3 sequences, more than 8.5% of which appear only once. The germline V and J ends were trimmed by 3 bases and 7 bases, with 11 bases remaining between them. This CDR3 comprises 13 residues. Of note for this clonotype: Its target is unknown.

Regarding the study as a whole: Matches to VDJdb favored anti-spike CD8 responses and missed private and CD4 specificities.

The V gene is TRBV12-3 or TRBV12-4, the J gene TRBJ2-3, with D perhaps given as TRBD1 or TRBD2 (6 bases each). This TCR was recovered from an adult who was a healthcare worker with PCR-confirmed SARS-CoV-2 infection or an uninfected control (not recorded which). Sequenced sample: whole blood. CDR3: CASSFRGRYTQYF. The CDR3 bases are TGTGCCAGCAGTTTTCGGGGGCGCTATACGCAGTATTTT.